This TCR beta chain appears in the sequencing data of a study of shared clonotypes between healthy human individuals. Trimming took 4 bases from V and 3 from J; bases not matched to a gene: 3. The CDR3 consists of 14 residues. CDR1 is MNHNS and CDR2 is SASEGT in the germline V gene. TCRdb keeps only in-frame clones here, not all; method: immunoSEQ multiplex PCR. The table records 2 million to 2.5 million clones, approximately 96% of them present only once. For this clone: Other DNA sequences in this sample translate to the same CDR3.

Sequencing used naive CD4+ T cells sorted from blood. Subset given: CD45RA+ positively selected. The chain uses TRBV6-1 and TRBJ2-7, with 10 nucleotides matching TRBD1. The receptor was derived from a man younger than 35 in good health. The CDR3 nucleotides are TGTGCCAGCAGTGCCGGGACAGGGGTCTACGAGCAGTACTTC. Its translation is CASSAGTGVYEQYF.